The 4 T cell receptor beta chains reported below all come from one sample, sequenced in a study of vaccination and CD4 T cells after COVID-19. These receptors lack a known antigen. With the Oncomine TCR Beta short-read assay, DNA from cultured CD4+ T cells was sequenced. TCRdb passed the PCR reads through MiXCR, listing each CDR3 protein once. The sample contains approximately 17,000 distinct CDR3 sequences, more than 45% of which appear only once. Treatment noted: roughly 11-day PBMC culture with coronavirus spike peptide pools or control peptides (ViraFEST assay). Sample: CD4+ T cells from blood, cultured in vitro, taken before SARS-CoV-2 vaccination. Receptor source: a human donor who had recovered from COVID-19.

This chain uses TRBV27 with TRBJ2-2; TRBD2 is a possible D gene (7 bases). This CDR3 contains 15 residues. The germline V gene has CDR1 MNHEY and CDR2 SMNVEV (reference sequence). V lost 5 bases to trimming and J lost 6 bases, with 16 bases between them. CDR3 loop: CASSGGGGRSGELFF. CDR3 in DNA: TGTGCCAGCAGTGGTGGGGGGGGGCGGTCCGGGGAGCTGTTTTTT.

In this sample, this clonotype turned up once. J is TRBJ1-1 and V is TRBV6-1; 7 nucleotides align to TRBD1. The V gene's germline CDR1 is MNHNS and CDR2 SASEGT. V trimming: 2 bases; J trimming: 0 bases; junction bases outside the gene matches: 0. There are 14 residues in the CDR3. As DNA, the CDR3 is TGTGCCAGCAGTGAAACAGGGGTGAACACTGAAGCTTTCTTT. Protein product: CASSETGVNTEAFF.

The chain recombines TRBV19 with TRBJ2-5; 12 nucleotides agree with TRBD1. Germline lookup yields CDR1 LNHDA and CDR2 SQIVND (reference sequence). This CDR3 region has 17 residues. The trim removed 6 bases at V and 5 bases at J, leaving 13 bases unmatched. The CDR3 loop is CASRSPGTGGEFETQYF. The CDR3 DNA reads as TGTGCCAGTAGAAGTCCCGGGACAGGGGGCGAATTCGAGACCCAGTACTTC.

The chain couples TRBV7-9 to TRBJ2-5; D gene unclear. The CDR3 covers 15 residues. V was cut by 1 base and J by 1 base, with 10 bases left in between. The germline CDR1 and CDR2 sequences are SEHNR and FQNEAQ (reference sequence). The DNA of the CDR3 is TGTGCCAGCAGCTTAGAGTTATCAGTCCAAGAGACCCAGTACTTC. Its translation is CASSLELSVQETQYF. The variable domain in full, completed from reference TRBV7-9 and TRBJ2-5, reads DTGVSQNPRHKITKRGQNVTFRCDPISEHNRLYWYRQTLGQGPEFLTYFQNEAQLEKSRLLSDRFSAERPKGSFSTLEIQRTEQGDSAMYLCASSLELSVQETQYFGPGTRLLVL.